The rows below give T cell receptor beta chains drawn from one sample of a study of cytomegalovirus exposure and HLA in healthy donors. TCRdb's copy holds only in-frame clones and misses some; the assay was immunoSEQ multiplex PCR. The table has roughly 150,000 clones, around 76% seen once; the top ten hold roughly 1%. The specimen was PBMCs. The receptors here all came from a middle-aged woman in good health and CMV-seronegative. Both conserved end residues are part of each CDR3. A D gene is named only where the DNA matches it firmly. Clone size is stated in some rows and not others, as once, few, many or a class when expanded.

abundance	d_gene	v_gene	j_gene	CDR3nt	CDR3aa
.	.	TRBV27	TRBJ1-4	TGTGCCAGCAGCCTCTTCTCAGGGGCAACTAATGAAAAACTGTTTTTT	CASSLFSGATNEKLFF
.	.	TRBV28	TRBJ2-5	TGTGCCAGCTGCGGGACGAGGTACCAAGAGACCCAGTACTTC	CASCGTRYQETQYF
once	TRBD1	TRBV5-1	TRBJ2-1	TGCGCCAGCAGCCCGGGACAGGATTACAATGAGCAGTTCTTC	CASSPGQDYNEQFF
.	TRBD2	TRBV25-1	TRBJ2-3	TGTGCCAGCAGTCAAGCGGGAGGGGTAGATACGCAGTATTTT	CASSQAGGVDTQYF
.	.	TRBV10-3	TRBJ1-3	TGTGCCATCAGTGATCCGGGGAACACCATATATTTT	CAISDPGNTIYF
.	TRBD1	TRBV10-3	TRBJ1-2	TGTGCCATCAGTGAGTCCGGTTTCGTGGGACAGGGATATGGCTACACCTTC	CAISESGFVGQGYGYTF
.	.	TRBV7-9	TRBJ1-3	TGTGCCAGCAGCTTAGGGACAGGAAACACCATATATTTT	CASSLGTGNTIYF
once	.	TRBV5-4	TRBJ1-6	TGTGCCAGCAGCTCGGGTCGGGAGTTCAATAATTCACCCCTCCACTTT	CASSSGREFNNSPLHF
.	TRBD1	TRBV5-1	TRBJ2-5	TGCGCCAGCAGCTTCACCGGGACAGGGCTCCAAGAGACCCAGTACTTC	CASSFTGTGLQETQYF
.	.	TRBV19	TRBJ2-1	TGTGCCAGTGCGGCTAGCTCCTACAATGAGCAGTTCTTC	CASAASSYNEQFF
.	TRBD2	TRBV5-1	TRBJ2-7	TGCGCCAGCAGCTTTAGCGGGAGGGCAGACGAGCAGTACTTC	CASSFSGRADEQYF
.	.	TRBV10-3	TRBJ2-1	TGTGCCATCAGTGAGGCGGGACCCCGCAATGAGCAGTTCTTC	CAISEAGPRNEQFF
.	.	TRBV5-1	TRBJ1-3	TGCGCCAGCAGCACAGGACAGAACTCTGGAAACACCATATATTTT	CASSTGQNSGNTIYF
.	.	TRBV18	TRBJ1-1	TGTGCCAGCTCACCAATGGCAGGTCCGAACACTGAAGCTTTCTTT	CASSPMAGPNTEAFF
.	.	TRBV5-1	TRBJ1-5	TGCGCCAGCAGCTTGGGCCTTCGGTCGGGAGAGCCCCAGCATTTT	CASSLGLRSGEPQHF
few	.	TRBV5-6	TRBJ1-3	TGTGCCAGCAGCCTTGGAGGTAACACCATATATTTT	CASSLGGNTIYF
.	.	TRBV7-2	TRBJ1-1	TGTGCCAGCAGCTTAGAGCGACTGAACACTGAAGCTTTCTTT	CASSLERLNTEAFF
.	TRBD1	TRBV5-1	TRBJ1-1	TGCGCCAGCAGCTTACCTCTAGACAGGGAGAACACTGAAGCTTTCTTT	CASSLPLDRENTEAFF
.	.	TRBV6-6	TRBJ2-5	TGTGCCAGCAGTAACAACGACCCCAGCGCCGAGACCCAGTACTTC	CASSNNDPSAETQYF
.	TRBD1	TRBV9	TRBJ2-7	TGTGCCAGCAGCGCCGACAGGGGGGGCGGTTCGTACGAGCAGTACTTC	CASSADRGGGSYEQYF
.	TRBD2	TRBV5-1	TRBJ2-5	TGCGCCAGCAGCGCCCAACTAGCGGGAGGCGGAGAGACCCAGTACTTC	CASSAQLAGGGETQYF
.	.	TRBV4-1	TRBJ2-1	TGCGCCAGCAGCCAAGATGTAAGCCCCAATGAGCAGTTCTTC	CASSQDVSPNEQFF
.	.	TRBV28	TRBJ2-7	TGTGCCAGCAGTCCATTCCCGAGAGTTTCGACAGACGAGCAGTACTTC	CASSPFPRVSTDEQYF
.	TRBD1	TRBV5-8	TRBJ2-7	TGTGCCAGCAGCACCACCGGACAGGGGGCAGGGTACGAGCAGTACTTC	CASSTTGQGAGYEQYF
few	.	TRBV6-5	TRBJ2-1	TGTGCCAGCAGTTACTCCCAGGGTAGAGAGCAGTTCTTC	CASSYSQGREQFF
.	TRBD1	TRBV6-1	TRBJ2-7	TGTGCCAGCAGTGAAATGGGACAGCAGTCCTACGAGCAGTACTTC	CASSEMGQQSYEQYF
.	TRBD1	TRBV19	TRBJ1-1	TGTGCCAGTACCCGCGGACAGGGCTATGGTTACGGGAACACTGAAGCTTTCTTT	CASTRGQGYGYGNTEAFF
.	.	TRBV5-1	TRBJ1-1	TGCGCCACCAGGACAGAGGCTGGCACTGAAGCTTTCTTT	CATRTEAGTEAFF
.	TRBD2	TRBV29-1	TRBJ2-2	TGCAGCGTTTTAAGCGGGAGTGGTTATCGGACCGGGGAGCTGTTTTTT	CSVLSGSGYRTGELFF
.	.	TRBV13	TRBJ2-3	TGTGCCAGCAGCCGGACTCCTAAGGATACGCAGTATTTT	CASSRTPKDTQYF
.	.	TRBV11-2	TRBJ2-1	TGTGCCAGCTCCTGGAGTAGCCCGGGTGAGCAGTTCTTC	CASSWSSPGEQFF
.	.	TRBV30	TRBJ1-5	TGTGCCTGGCAGGGGAGGGCTGATCAGCCCCAGCATTTT	CAWQGRADQPQHF
.	TRBD1	TRBV27	TRBJ2-7	TGTGCCAGCAGTTACCGACAGGGGGCCTACGAGCAGTACTTC	CASSYRQGAYEQYF
.	.	TRBV27	TRBJ2-7	TGTGCCAGCAGTCCTCACGGACAGACCTACGAGCAGTACTTC	CASSPHGQTYEQYF
.	TRBD2	TRBV11-2	TRBJ2-1	TGTGCCAGCAGCCCGGGACTAGCGGGAGGGAATGAGCAGTTCTTC	CASSPGLAGGNEQFF
.	.	TRBV28	TRBJ1-2	TGTGCCAGCAGTTTTCAGGGTCGAACAGACTATGGCTACACCTTC	CASSFQGRTDYGYTF
.	TRBD1	TRBV5-1	TRBJ1-2	TGCGCCAGCACTAGTGAACAGGGGAGCCTTAGTGGCTACACCTTC	CASTSEQGSLSGYTF
.	.	TRBV7-9	TRBJ1-1	TGTGCCAGCCGGGGTTCGGGGGGGAACACTGAAGCTTTCTTT	CASRGSGGNTEAFF
.	.	TRBV9	TRBJ1-2	TGTGCCAGCAGCCGCGTCTATGGCTACACCTTC	CASSRVYGYTF
.	TRBD2	TRBV28	TRBJ2-3	TGTGCCAGCAGTCCTAGCGGGAGTAAAACAGATACGCAGTATTTT	CASSPSGSKTDTQYF
few	.	TRBV7-9	TRBJ2-5	TGTGCCAGCAGCCCACCCGGGACACCTCAAGAGACCCAGTACTTC	CASSPPGTPQETQYF